Below are 17 T cell receptor beta chains sequenced from a single sample in a study of shared clonotypes between healthy human individuals. Some clones are missing from TCRdb's copy, which holds only in-frame ones; the method was immunoSEQ multiplex PCR. The profile shows around 500,000 clones, over 70% of them singletons. Sequenced: PBMCs. Receptor source: a woman aged 35 to 49 in good health. Some clones in this sample may be carry-over from other donors' samples.

The rearrangement uses TRBV10-2 and TRBJ2-3; no definite D call. This CDR3 comprises 15 residues. V lost 3 bases, J lost 0 bases, and 10 bases lay in between. Germline values: CDR1 WSHSY, CDR2 SAAADI. CDR3 in amino acids: CASSEAFASTDTQYF. The DNA for the CDR3 is TGCGCCAGCAGTGAAGCTTTTGCTAGCACAGATACGCAGTATTTT.

Remarks on this clone: It is likely a read error: a sequence one base away is far more abundant. Within the sample, other DNA sequences also encode this same CDR3. V and J are TRBV28 and TRBJ2-2; 8 positions agree with TRBD2. Germline V gene data show CDR1 as MDHEN and CDR2 as SYDVKM. This CDR3 is 18 amino acids long. CDR3 nucleotides: TGTGCTAGCAGTTTTCCCCGGGCGGGACTAGCGAACACCGGGGAGCTGTTTTTT. Translation gives CASSFPRAGLANTGELFF.

This sequence joins TRBV30 and TRBJ1-1, with D unresolved. The CDR3 totals 13 residues. The V end lost 0 bases, the J end lost 4 bases, and 9 bases lay between the germline ends. CDR1 is GTSNPN and CDR2 is SVGIG in the germline V gene (reference sequence). CDR3 in DNA: TGTGCCTGGAGTGTTAGAATTGGCACTGAAGCTTTCTTT. Translating gives CAWSVRIGTEAFF.

The J gene is TRBJ2-3, the V gene TRBV5-1; 7 bases are a match to TRBD1. The CDR3 totals 15 residues. V was pared by 4 bases and J by 1 base, with 6 bases of the junction left unmatched. Germline loops: CDR1 SGHRS, CDR2 YFSETQ. CDR3 in DNA: TGCGCCAGCAGCATCCAGGGGGAAGGCACAGATACGCAGTATTTT. Translating gives CASSIQGEGTDTQYF.

The chain uses TRBV10-3 and TRBJ2-5; D perhaps matches TRBD1 (6 bases). V was cut by 6 bases and J by 1 base, with 9 bases left in between. The CDR3 contains 13 residues. Germline CDR1 and CDR2: ENHRY and SYGVKD. The CDR3 is CAIRDSRQETQYF. CDR3 bases: TGTGCCATCAGGGACAGTCGCCAAGAGACCCAGTACTTC.

This clone showed up just a few times. The chain is built from TRBV4-2 and TRBJ1-3, with D unresolved. V lost 1 base, J lost 0 bases, and 7 bases lay in between. Germline-derived CDR1 and CDR2 are LGHNA and YNFKEQ. CDR3 length: 15 residues. CDR3 protein: CASSQGGSSGNTIYF. The CDR3 DNA is TGTGCCAGCAGCCAAGGCGGGAGCTCTGGAAACACCATATATTTT.

The genes are TRBV28 and TRBJ1-5; no clear D. The germline gives CDR1 MDHEN, CDR2 SYDVKM. The CDR3 length is 14 residues. V lost 3 bases, J lost 1 base, and 7 bases lay in between. CDR3 sequence: CASSFGTSNQPQHF. CDR3 coding DNA: TGTGCCAGCAGTTTTGGTACCAGCAATCAGCCCCAGCATTTT.

The rearrangement joins TRBV19 to TRBJ2-2; 12 bases fit TRBD1. V lost 4 bases and J lost 5; bases outside the gene matches: 5. This CDR3 is built from 16 residues. The germline gives CDR1 LNHDA, CDR2 SQIVND (reference sequence). The CDR3 nucleotides are TGTGCCAGTAGTAACCGGGACAGGGGGCGAACCGGGGAGCTGTTTTTT. This gives the protein CASSNRDRGRTGELFF.

As for this clone: Given a much more abundant clone one base away, this may be a read error. Other DNA sequences in this specimen translate into the identical CDR3. The chain links TRBV28 to TRBJ1-6; D unclear. Looked up from germline, CDR1 is MDHEN and CDR2 is SYDVKM. The CDR3 loop spans 13 amino acids. The CDR3 DNA follows: TGTGCCACCCGGACCGAACCCAATTCGCCCCTCCACTTT. Translation: CATRTEPNSPLHF. Supplemented by reference TRBV28 and TRBJ1-6, the full variable domain reads DVKVTQSSRYLVKRTGEKVFLECVQDMDHENMFWYRQDPGLGLRLIYFSYDVKMKEKGDIPEGYSVSREKKERFSLILESASTNQTSMYLCATRTEPNSPLHFGNGTRLTVT.

The chain combines TRBV5-1 with TRBJ1-1; D is ambiguous. Germline V gives CDR1 SGHRS, CDR2 YFSETQ. V was shortened by 2 bases and J by 3 bases, with 14 bases between the two germline ends. This CDR3 region has 15 residues. CDR3 region: CASSLTNNAYTEAFF. CDR3 DNA: TGCGCCAGCAGCTTAACCAATAACGCGTACACTGAAGCTTTCTTT.

The rearrangement joins TRBV19 to TRBJ1-5, with 10 bases that match TRBD1. The J segment lost 4 bases and the V segment lost 8 bases, leaving 8 bases of the junction unmatched. CDR1 and CDR2 (germline): LNHDA, SQIVND (reference sequence). The CDR3 consists of 15 residues. The CDR3 region is CASRKGQGNNQPQHF. The CDR3, as DNA: TGTGCCAGTCGTAAGGGACAGGGGAATAATCAGCCCCAGCATTTT.

CDR3 bases: TGTGCCAGTAGTATAGCAACGAACACCGGGGAGCTGTTTTTT. It yields the protein CASSIATNTGELFF. The rearrangement uses TRBV19 and TRBJ2-2; D unresolved. Per the germline V gene, CDR1 is LNHDA and CDR2 is SQIVND (reference sequence). Trimming cost V 1 base and J 0 bases, with 3 bases left between them. The CDR3 is 14 residues long.

With regard to this clone: This likely reflects a read error, since a far larger clone is one base away. The chain joins TRBV28 to TRBJ2-3; TRBD2 matches 9 bases. This CDR3 comprises 14 residues. Germline CDR1 is MDHEN and CDR2 is SYDVKM. The CDR3, as DNA: TGTGCCAGCAGTCCGGGACTAGCATTTGATACGCTGTATTTT. It is translated as CASSPGLAFDTLYF.

The table lists this clone with a count of one. The chain links TRBV5-1 to TRBJ1-1, with a weak D call TRBD1 (6 bases). The germline V gene has CDR1 SGHRS and CDR2 YFSETQ. The CDR3 contains 14 residues. Deletions cut 1 base from V and 1 base from J, with 8 bases between. CDR3 nucleotides: TGCGCCAGCAGCTTGTTACAGGGGAACACTGAAGCTTTCTTT. Its translation is CASSLLQGNTEAFF.

The chain employs TRBV2 and TRBJ1-2; TRBD1 matches at 7 bases. V dropped 6 bases and J dropped 3; count of bases not matched to a gene: 7. In germline, CDR1 is SNHLY, CDR2 FYNNEI. CDR3 size: 14 residues. CDR3 DNA: TGTGCCAGCAGAGTACGACAGGGTGACTATGGCTACACCTTC. Translated, it gives CASRVRQGDYGYTF.

V is TRBV30 and J is TRBJ1-2; D uncertain. CDR3 length equals 11 residues. With 1 base removed from V and 7 bases from J, the gap between germline ends came to 7 bases. CDR1 and CDR2 from the germline V gene are GTSNPN and SVGIG (reference sequence). CDR3 region: CAWSGGGGYTF. CDR3 in DNA: TGTGCCTGGAGTGGCGGAGGTGGCTACACCTTC. Full variable domain (outside the CDR3, taken from reference TRBV30 and TRBJ1-2): SQTIHQWPATLVQPVGSPLSLECTVEGTSNPNLYWYRQAAGRGLQLLFYSVGIGQISSEVPQNLSASRPQDRQFILSSKKLLLSDSGFYLCAWSGGGGYTFGSGTRLTVV.

The chain recombines TRBV28 with TRBJ2-2; 9 nucleotides align to TRBD2. The trim removed 7 bases at V and 7 bases at J, leaving 10 bases unmatched. The CDR3 is 15 amino acids. Germline V gene sequence: CDR1 MDHEN, CDR2 SYDVKM. This chain's CDR3 is CASTSGMGGVGELFF. In nucleotides, the CDR3 is TGTGCCAGCACTAGCGGGATGGGGGGAGTCGGGGAGCTGTTTTTT.